Listed below are T cell receptor beta chains from one sample, sequenced in a study of technical replicates of blood from a few donors. The data were produced by immunoSEQ multiplex PCR, yet TCRdb's version contains in-frame clones alone and is incomplete. The sample comprises just under 85,000 clones, more than 90% of which are singletons, and over 0.2% rests with the top ten. Material: T cells isolated from PBMCs. These receptors all stem from a human donor in good health. CDR3s include the opening cysteine and the closing phenylalanine or tryptophan. The D gene is left open where the match is weak. Size is stated for part of the rows, as once, few or many counts, or as a class when the clone is expanded.

CDR3nt	CDR3aa	v_gene	d_gene	j_gene	abundance
TGTGCCAGCAGCTTAGATCCGCGGGGACTAGTACGTGAGCAGTTCTTC	CASSLDPRGLVREQFF	TRBV11-3	TRBD2	TRBJ2-1	.
TGTGCCAGCTCACCGGCACAGAAGGATGAAAAACTGTTTTTT	CASSPAQKDEKLFF	TRBV18	.	TRBJ1-4	.
TGTGCCAGCAGTGAAGGGCAGGAGGCGAGCGAGCAGTACTTC	CASSEGQEASEQYF	TRBV25-1	.	TRBJ2-7	.
TGTGCCAGCCGAGGACAGGTCAACTATGGCTACACCTTC	CASRGQVNYGYTF	TRBV6-4	TRBD1	TRBJ1-2	.
TGTGCCAGCTCACGCCCGAGACAGGGGAACACTGAAGCTTTCTTT	CASSRPRQGNTEAFF	TRBV18	TRBD1	TRBJ1-1	.
TGTGCCAGCAGCTTAGGAGGCTACCAAGAGACCCAGTACTTC	CASSLGGYQETQYF	TRBV7-9	.	TRBJ2-5	.
TGCGCCAGCAGTGATGGGGGGGTAGGATACAATGAGCAGTTCTTC	CASSDGGVGYNEQFF	TRBV10-1	TRBD2	TRBJ2-1	.
TGCAGCGTAATTTTGGAAGGCAGGCGTGGTCAGCCCCAGCATTTT	CSVILEGRRGQPQHF	TRBV29-1	.	TRBJ1-5	.
TGTGCCAGCAGCTTAGGACTAGCGGAGACCCAGTACTTC	CASSLGLAETQYF	TRBV13	TRBD2	TRBJ2-5	.
TGCGCCAGCAGTGAAGGAGGGACTGGAAACACCATATATTTT	CASSEGGTGNTIYF	TRBV10-2	.	TRBJ1-3	once
TGCAGCGTACACACTAGCGGGGGGGCCGGACGATACAATGAGCAGTTCTTC	CSVHTSGGAGRYNEQFF	TRBV29-1	TRBD2	TRBJ2-1	.
TGTGCCAGTAGCGGGACAGGGGGCCCTCCTAACTATGGCTACACCTTC	CASSGTGGPPNYGYTF	TRBV19	TRBD1	TRBJ1-2	.
TGTGCCAGCAAAGTGGTGGCCAGGGGATATGAGCAGTTCTTC	CASKVVARGYEQFF	TRBV28	.	TRBJ2-1	.
TGTGCCAGCACTGGGAGCGGTTTAGAGACCCAGTACTTC	CASTGSGLETQYF	TRBV6-1	.	TRBJ2-5	.
TGCGCCAGCAGCCAAGCCCCAGGGCCAGAGACCCAGTACTTC	CASSQAPGPETQYF	TRBV4-1	.	TRBJ2-5	.
TGTGCCAGCAGACGACAGAGCTCCTACGAGCAGTACTTC	CASRRQSSYEQYF	TRBV28	.	TRBJ2-7	.
TGCGCCAGCAGCCCAGGACAGGGGTATGAGCAGTTCTTC	CASSPGQGYEQFF	TRBV4-1	TRBD1	TRBJ2-1	.
TGTGCCAGCAGGAAACTAGCGGTGAACACCGGGGAGCTGTTTTTT	CASRKLAVNTGELFF	TRBV27	TRBD2	TRBJ2-2	.
TGTGCCAGCAGCTCGGGGGCCGGGGAGCTGTTTTTT	CASSSGAGELFF	TRBV7-9	.	TRBJ2-2	.
TGTGCCAGCAGCACACAACCGAGACAGGGGATCTACAATGAGCAGTTCTTC	CASSTQPRQGIYNEQFF	TRBV7-9	TRBD1	TRBJ2-1	.
TGCAGCGTCTTTCCAGGGGACAGATACGAGCAGTACTTC	CSVFPGDRYEQYF	TRBV29-1	TRBD1	TRBJ2-7	.
TGTGCCTGGAAAGGACTGTTGAATTCACCCCTCCACTTT	CAWKGLLNSPLHF	TRBV30	.	TRBJ1-6	.
TGTGCCAGCAGCTTAGGGCAGTATAATGAAAAACTGTTTTTT	CASSLGQYNEKLFF	TRBV7-9	.	TRBJ1-4	.
TGTGCCAGCAGATCATCGGGACAGGCCTCCTACGAGCAGTACTTC	CASRSSGQASYEQYF	TRBV6-6	TRBD1	TRBJ2-7	.
TGTGCCAGCAGCCAAGATCTGGCAGGGGGAGAATACTCTGGAAACACCATATATTTT	CASSQDLAGGEYSGNTIYF	TRBV4-2	TRBD1	TRBJ1-3	.
TGTGCCAGCAGTTTCGAACCACAGGGGTTCCGAGGGACCCAGTACTTC	CASSFEPQGFRGTQYF	TRBV6-5	TRBD1	TRBJ2-5	.
TGTGCCTGGGCAGGGGGCGACTATGGCTACACCTTC	CAWAGGDYGYTF	TRBV30	TRBD1	TRBJ1-2	.
TGTGCCAGCAACGACGCGGGGGGCGCGTTCACTGAAGCTTTCTTT	CASNDAGGAFTEAFF	TRBV13	.	TRBJ1-1	.
TGTGCCAGCACCCTAGGATCGTTGAATGAGCAGTTCTTC	CASTLGSLNEQFF	TRBV7-9	.	TRBJ2-1	.
TGTGCCAGCAGCGCACCGGAAAGAGGGCGGGAGACCCAGTACTTC	CASSAPERGRETQYF	TRBV5-4	.	TRBJ2-5	once
TGTGCCAGCAGCCCATACCCTAGCGGGGGGGTGTTAGATACGCAGTATTTT	CASSPYPSGGVLDTQYF	TRBV7-3	TRBD2	TRBJ2-3	.
TGTGCCAGCAGCTTATCCCCGACAGGCTCTTATGGCTACACCTTC	CASSLSPTGSYGYTF	TRBV11-2	.	TRBJ1-2	.
TGTGCCAGCAGGGGGCGGGGGGCCACAGAGACCCAGTACTTC	CASRGRGATETQYF	TRBV11-3	TRBD2	TRBJ2-5	.
TGTGCCAGCACCTCACCTAGAGTCCCGATTGTGGGTGAGCAGTTCTTC	CASTSPRVPIVGEQFF	TRBV7-9	.	TRBJ2-1	.
TGTGCCAGCAGAGCTAGAAGGGCTAGCGGGAGGGTAACAGATACGCAGTATTTT	CASRARRASGRVTDTQYF	TRBV7-8	TRBD2	TRBJ2-3	.
TGTGCCAGCAGTACCCTTCCCGGGACAGGACCAACTTCCTACGAGCAGTACTTC	CASSTLPGTGPTSYEQYF	TRBV6-9	TRBD1	TRBJ2-7	.
TGTGCCAGCAGTGAGGGACTAGACACCGGGGAGCTGTTTTTT	CASSEGLDTGELFF	TRBV6-1	TRBD2	TRBJ2-2	.
TGCGCCAGCAGCTTGGGTGGGGGGGATACCTACAATGAGCAGTTCTTC	CASSLGGGDTYNEQFF	TRBV5-1	TRBD2	TRBJ2-1	.
TGTGCCAGCAGCCTATCCCCGAGGGAGCAGTACTTC	CASSLSPREQYF	TRBV14	.	TRBJ2-7	.
TGTGCCAGCAGCTCGCCTCGGGGAGGAAACACCATATATTTT	CASSSPRGGNTIYF	TRBV11-2	.	TRBJ1-3	.
TGCAGCGTAGAGGGCGATTGGACAGGGTTAGATCAGCCCCAGCATTTT	CSVEGDWTGLDQPQHF	TRBV29-1	TRBD1	TRBJ1-5	.
TGCGCCAGCAGCTCCTCTTTCGGGACAAGCCACTACGAGCAGTACTTC	CASSSSFGTSHYEQYF	TRBV5-1	.	TRBJ2-7	.
TGTGCCAGCAGCGCCACGGGACACCAAGCTTTCTTT	CASSATGHQAFF	TRBV6-5	.	TRBJ1-1	once
TGTGCCAGCAGTTTGGACAGGTTTTATGGCTACACCTTC	CASSLDRFYGYTF	TRBV6-1	TRBD1	TRBJ1-2	.
TGTGCCACCAGCATACTAAGGGACAGAGACTATGGCTACACCTTC	CATSILRDRDYGYTF	TRBV15	TRBD1	TRBJ1-2	.
TGTGCCAGCAGCTTGGGACTAGCGGGGTCCACCGGGGAGCTGTTTTTT	CASSLGLAGSTGELFF	TRBV7-9	TRBD2	TRBJ2-2	.
TGTGCCAGCAGCCAATTAACTGGAAACACCATATATTTT	CASSQLTGNTIYF	TRBV14	.	TRBJ1-3	.
TGCAGCGTTGTTGGACAGGGCGCTTACGAGCAGTACTTC	CSVVGQGAYEQYF	TRBV29-1	TRBD1	TRBJ2-7	.
TGTGCCAGCAGTTTATTCGGTGCGTCGGTGGACGAGCAGTACTTC	CASSLFGASVDEQYF	TRBV28	.	TRBJ2-7	.
TGCGCCAGCAGCCCCAACCCCGGGGACTACGGCACAGATACGCAGTATTTT	CASSPNPGDYGTDTQYF	TRBV5-1	TRBD2	TRBJ2-3	.
TGTGCCAGTACCCCAGGGGCAGGGGGTTATAATTCACCCCTCCACTTT	CASTPGAGGYNSPLHF	TRBV19	TRBD1	TRBJ1-6	.
TGCGCCAGCAGCCAGATCCAAGCGACCCAGTACTTC	CASSQIQATQYF	TRBV4-1	.	TRBJ2-5	.
TGTGCCAGCAGCCTCAGGGATTCCTACGAGCAGTACTTC	CASSLRDSYEQYF	TRBV11-3	.	TRBJ2-7	.
TGTGCCAGCAGGGACAGGGACTACAATGAGCAGTTCTTC	CASRDRDYNEQFF	TRBV2	TRBD1	TRBJ2-1	once